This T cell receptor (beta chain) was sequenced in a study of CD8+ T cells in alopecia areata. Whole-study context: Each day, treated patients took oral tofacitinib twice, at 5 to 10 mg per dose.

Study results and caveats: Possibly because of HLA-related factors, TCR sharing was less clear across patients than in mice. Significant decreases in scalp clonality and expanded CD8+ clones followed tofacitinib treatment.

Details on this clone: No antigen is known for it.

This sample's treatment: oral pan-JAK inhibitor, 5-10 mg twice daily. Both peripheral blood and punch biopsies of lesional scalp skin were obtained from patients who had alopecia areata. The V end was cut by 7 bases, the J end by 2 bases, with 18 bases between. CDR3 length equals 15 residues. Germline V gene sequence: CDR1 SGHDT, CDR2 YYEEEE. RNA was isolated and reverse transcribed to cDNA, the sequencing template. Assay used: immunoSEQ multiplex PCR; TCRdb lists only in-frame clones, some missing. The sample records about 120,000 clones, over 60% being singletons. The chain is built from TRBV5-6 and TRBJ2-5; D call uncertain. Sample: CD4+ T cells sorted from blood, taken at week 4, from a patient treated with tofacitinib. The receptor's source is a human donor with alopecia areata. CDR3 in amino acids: CASDLARRPQETQYF. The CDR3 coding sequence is TGTGCCAGCGACCTCGCCAGACGGCCTCAAGAGACCCAGTACTTC. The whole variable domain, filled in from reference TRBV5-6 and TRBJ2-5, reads DAGVTQSPTHLIKTRGQQVTLRCSPKSGHDTVSWYQQALGQGPQFIFQYYEEEERQRGNFPDRFSGHQFPNYSSELNVNALLLGDSALYLCASDLARRPQETQYFGPGTRLLVL.